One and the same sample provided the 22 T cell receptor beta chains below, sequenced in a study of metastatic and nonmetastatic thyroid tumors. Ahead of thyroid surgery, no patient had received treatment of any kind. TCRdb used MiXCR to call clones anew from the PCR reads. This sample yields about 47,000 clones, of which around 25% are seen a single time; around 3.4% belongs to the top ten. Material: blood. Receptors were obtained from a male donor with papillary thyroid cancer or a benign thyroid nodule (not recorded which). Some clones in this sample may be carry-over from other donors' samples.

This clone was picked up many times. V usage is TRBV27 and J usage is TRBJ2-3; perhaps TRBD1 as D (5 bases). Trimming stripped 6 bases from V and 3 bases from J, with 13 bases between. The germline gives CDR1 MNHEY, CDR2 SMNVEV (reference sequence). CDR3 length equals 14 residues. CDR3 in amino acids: CASSVPGLTDTQYF. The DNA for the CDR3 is TGTGCCAGCAGCGTTCCAGGGTTGACAGATACGCAGTATTTT.

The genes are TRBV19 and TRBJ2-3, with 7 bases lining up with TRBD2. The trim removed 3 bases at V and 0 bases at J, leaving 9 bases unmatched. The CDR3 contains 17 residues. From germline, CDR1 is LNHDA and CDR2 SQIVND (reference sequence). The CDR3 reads CASSIRLAELSTDTQYF. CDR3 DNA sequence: TGTGCCAGTAGTATTCGGCTAGCGGAGCTTAGCACAGATACGCAGTATTTT.

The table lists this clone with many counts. The CDR3 bases are TGCGCCAGCAGCTGGATGGAAATTGTCACCGGGGAGCTGTTTTTT. The encoded protein is CASSWMEIVTGELFF. The chain joins TRBV5-1 to TRBJ2-2; D gene ambiguous. The CDR3 covers 15 residues. Germline CDR1 and CDR2: SGHRS and YFSETQ. V was cut by 3 bases and J by 4 bases, with 13 bases left in between.

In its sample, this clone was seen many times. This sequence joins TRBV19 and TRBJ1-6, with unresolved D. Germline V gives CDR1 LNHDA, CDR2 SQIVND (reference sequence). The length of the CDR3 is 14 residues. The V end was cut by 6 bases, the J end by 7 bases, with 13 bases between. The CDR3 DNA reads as TGTGCCAGTAGCCCCTTTGGAGGAAATTCACCCCTCCACTTT. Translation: CASSPFGGNSPLHF.

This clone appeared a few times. CDR3 sequence: CASSYGPRSYEQYF. For the CDR3, the DNA is TGTGCCAGCAGTTACGGGCCGCGGTCCTACGAGCAGTACTTC. The chain employs TRBV6-5 and TRBJ2-7; D is uncertain. The CDR3 is 14 amino acids. Between the trimmed V and J ends, which lost 2 bases and 1 base, there was a span of 9 bases. Germline V gene sequence: CDR1 MNHEY, CDR2 SVGAGI.

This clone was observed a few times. The CDR3, as DNA: TGTGCCAGCAGTGACTCCCGGCGGTACAATTCACCCCTCCACTTT. It translates to CASSDSRRYNSPLHF. The chain uses TRBV6-4 and TRBJ1-6; D gene unclear. Germline CDR1 MRHNA, CDR2 SNTAGT. V shed 0 bases and J shed 7 bases, with 10 bases lying between them. The CDR3 loop spans 15 amino acids.

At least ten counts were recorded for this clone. The CDR3 here is CASSLDGAPQETQYF. Written as DNA, the CDR3 is TGTGCCAGCAGCTTAGATGGGGCGCCCCAAGAGACCCAGTACTTC. The genes are TRBV11-3 and TRBJ2-5, with D possibly being TRBD1 (5 bases). The V end lost 0 bases, the J end lost 1 base, and 9 bases lay between the germline ends. There are 15 residues in the CDR3. Germline-derived CDR1 and CDR2 are SGHNT and YENEEA. The variable domain in full, completed from reference TRBV11-3 and TRBJ2-5, reads EAGVVQSPRYKIIEKKQPVAFWCNPISGHNTLYWYLQNLGQGPELLIRYENEEAVDDSQLPKDRFSAERLKGVDSTLKIQPAELGDSAVYLCASSLDGAPQETQYFGPGTRLLVL.

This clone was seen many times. The CDR3 DNA follows: TGTGCCAGCAGCTTAGTTTCTGGGGCCTATGGCTACACCTTC. Translation: CASSLVSGAYGYTF. This chain joins TRBV7-9 and TRBJ1-2; a possible D gene is TRBD1 (5 bases). The CDR3 is 14 residues long. The V end lost 1 base, the J end lost 4 bases, and 10 bases lay between the germline ends. Per the germline V gene, CDR1 is SEHNR and CDR2 is FQNEAQ (reference sequence).

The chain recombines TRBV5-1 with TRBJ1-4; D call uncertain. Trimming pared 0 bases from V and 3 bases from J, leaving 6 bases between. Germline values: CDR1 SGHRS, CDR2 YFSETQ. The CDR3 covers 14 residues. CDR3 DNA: TGCGCCAGCAGCTTGGCCTTAGCTAATGAAAAACTGTTTTTT. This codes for CASSLALANEKLFF.

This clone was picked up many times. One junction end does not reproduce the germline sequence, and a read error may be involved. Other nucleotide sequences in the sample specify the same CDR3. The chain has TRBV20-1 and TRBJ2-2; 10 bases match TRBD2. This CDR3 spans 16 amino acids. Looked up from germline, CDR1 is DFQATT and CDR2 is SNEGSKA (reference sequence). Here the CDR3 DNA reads TGTAGTGCTAGAGATTCGCTAGCGGGAGACACCGGGGAGCTGTTTTTT. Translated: CSARDSLAGDTGELFF.

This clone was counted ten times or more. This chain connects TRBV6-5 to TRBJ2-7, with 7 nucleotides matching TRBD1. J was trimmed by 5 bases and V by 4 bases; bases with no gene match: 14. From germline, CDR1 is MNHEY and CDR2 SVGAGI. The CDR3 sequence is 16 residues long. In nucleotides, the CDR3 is TGTGCCAGCAGTTCACTCCCCGAGGGGGCTAGGAACGAGCAGTACTTC. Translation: CASSSLPEGARNEQYF.

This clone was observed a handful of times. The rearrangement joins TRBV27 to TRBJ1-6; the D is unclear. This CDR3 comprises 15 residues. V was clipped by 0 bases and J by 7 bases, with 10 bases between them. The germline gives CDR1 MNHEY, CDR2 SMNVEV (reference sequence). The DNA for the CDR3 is TGTGCCAGCAGTTTATCGACCGGAAACAATTCACCCCTCCACTTT. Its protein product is CASSLSTGNNSPLHF.

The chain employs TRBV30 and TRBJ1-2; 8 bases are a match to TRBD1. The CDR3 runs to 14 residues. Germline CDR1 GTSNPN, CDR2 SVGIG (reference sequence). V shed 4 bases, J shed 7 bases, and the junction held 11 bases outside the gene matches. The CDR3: CAWKPRDRQGGYTF. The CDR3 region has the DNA TGTGCCTGGAAGCCTCGGGACAGGCAGGGTGGCTACACCTTC.

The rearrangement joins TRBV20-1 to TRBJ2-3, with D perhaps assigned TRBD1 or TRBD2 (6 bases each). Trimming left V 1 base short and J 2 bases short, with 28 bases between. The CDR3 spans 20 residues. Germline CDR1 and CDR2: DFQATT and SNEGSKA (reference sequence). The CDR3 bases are TGCAGTGCTAGAGGAGGGGGGACACTCAGACGTGGGGGTACCACAGATACGCAGTATTTT. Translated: CSARGGGTLRRGGTTDTQYF.

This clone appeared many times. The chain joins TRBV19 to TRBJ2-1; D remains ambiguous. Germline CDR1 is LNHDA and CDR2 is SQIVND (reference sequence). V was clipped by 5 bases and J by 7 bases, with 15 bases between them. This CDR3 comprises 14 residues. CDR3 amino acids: CASSFSGGRNEQFF. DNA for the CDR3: TGTGCCAGTAGTTTCTCAGGCGGTAGGAATGAGCAGTTCTTC.

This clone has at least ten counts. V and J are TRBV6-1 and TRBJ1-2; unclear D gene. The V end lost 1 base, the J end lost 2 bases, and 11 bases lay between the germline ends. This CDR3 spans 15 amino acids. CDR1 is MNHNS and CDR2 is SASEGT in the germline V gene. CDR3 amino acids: CASSEGGINNYGYTF. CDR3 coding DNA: TGTGCCAGCAGTGAAGGAGGGATAAACAACTATGGCTACACCTTC.

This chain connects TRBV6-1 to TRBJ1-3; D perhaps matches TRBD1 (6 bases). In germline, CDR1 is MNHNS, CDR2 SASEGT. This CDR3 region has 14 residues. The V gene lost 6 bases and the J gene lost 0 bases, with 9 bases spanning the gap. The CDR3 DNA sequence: TGTGCCAGCAGGAGGGACAACTCTGGAAACACCATATATTTT. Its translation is CASRRDNSGNTIYF.

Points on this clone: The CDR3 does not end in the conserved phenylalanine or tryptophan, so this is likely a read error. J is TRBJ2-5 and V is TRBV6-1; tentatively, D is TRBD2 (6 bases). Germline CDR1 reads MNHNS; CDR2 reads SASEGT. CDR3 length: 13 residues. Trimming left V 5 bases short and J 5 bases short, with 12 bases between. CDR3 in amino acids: CASSRTTRETQYS. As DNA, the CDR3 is TGTGCCAGCAGTCGCACGACTAGGGAGACCCAGTACTCC.

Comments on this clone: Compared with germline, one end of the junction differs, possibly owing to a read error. Written as DNA, the CDR3 is TGTGCCAGCAGTATATCGTTGGGGGCGGGTAAGCAGTACTTC. This encodes CASSISLGAGKQYF. This chain connects TRBV27 to TRBJ2-7; D perhaps matches TRBD1 (6 bases). The V gene's germline CDR1 is MNHEY and CDR2 SMNVEV (reference sequence). This CDR3 has 14 amino acids.

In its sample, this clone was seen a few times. DNA for the CDR3: TGTGCCAGCAGTCCCCAAGCGGCCAGCTCCTACAATGAGCAGTTCTTC. As protein: CASSPQAASSYNEQFF. The chain employs TRBV27 and TRBJ2-1; maybe TRBD2 (5 bases). The CDR3 runs to 16 residues. Germline lookup yields CDR1 MNHEY and CDR2 SMNVEV (reference sequence). Deletions cut 5 bases from V and 0 bases from J, with 14 bases between.

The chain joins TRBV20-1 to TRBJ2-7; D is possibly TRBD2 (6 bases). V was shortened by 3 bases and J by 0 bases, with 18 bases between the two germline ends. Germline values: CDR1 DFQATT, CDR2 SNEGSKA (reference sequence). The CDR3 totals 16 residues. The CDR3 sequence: CSASLRVGGSSYEQYF. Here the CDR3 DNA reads TGCAGTGCTAGCCTCCGTGTTGGGGGGAGCTCCTACGAGCAGTACTTC.

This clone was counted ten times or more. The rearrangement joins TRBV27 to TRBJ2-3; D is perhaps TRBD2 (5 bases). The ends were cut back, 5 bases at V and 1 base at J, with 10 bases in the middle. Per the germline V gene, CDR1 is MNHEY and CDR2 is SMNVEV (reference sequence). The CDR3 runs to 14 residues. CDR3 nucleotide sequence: TGTGCCAGCAGTCCCGGTAGCGGCACAGATACGCAGTATTTT. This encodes CASSPGSGTDTQYF.